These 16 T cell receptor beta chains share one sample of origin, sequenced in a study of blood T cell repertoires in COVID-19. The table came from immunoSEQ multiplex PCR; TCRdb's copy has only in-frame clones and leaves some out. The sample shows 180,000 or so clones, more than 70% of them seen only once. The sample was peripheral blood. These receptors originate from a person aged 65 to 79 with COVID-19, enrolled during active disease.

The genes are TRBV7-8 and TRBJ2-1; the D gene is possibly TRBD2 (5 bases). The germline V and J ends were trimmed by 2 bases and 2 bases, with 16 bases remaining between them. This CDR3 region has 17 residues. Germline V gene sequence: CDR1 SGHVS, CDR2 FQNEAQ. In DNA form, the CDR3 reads TGTGCCAGCAGCTTAAGTTTGGGCGGACTGCCCTACAATGAGCAGTTCTTC. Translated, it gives CASSLSLGGLPYNEQFF.

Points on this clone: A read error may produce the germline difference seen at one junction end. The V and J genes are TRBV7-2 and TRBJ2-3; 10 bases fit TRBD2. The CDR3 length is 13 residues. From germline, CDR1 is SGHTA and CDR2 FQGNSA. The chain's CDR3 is CASSPSGERGGFF. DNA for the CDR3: TGTGCCAGCAGCCCCTCCGGGGAGCGGGGGGGCTTCTTT.

The CDR3 nucleotides read TGTGCCAGCAGCTTAGGGACAGGGGACAATGAGCAGTTCTTC. It codes for CASSLGTGDNEQFF. The rearrangement links TRBV7-3 to TRBJ2-1, with 10 bases identical to TRBD1. CDR1 SGHTA and CDR2 FQGTGA come from the germline V gene. V dropped 2 bases and J dropped 5; count of bases not matched to a gene: 0. CDR3 length equals 14 residues.

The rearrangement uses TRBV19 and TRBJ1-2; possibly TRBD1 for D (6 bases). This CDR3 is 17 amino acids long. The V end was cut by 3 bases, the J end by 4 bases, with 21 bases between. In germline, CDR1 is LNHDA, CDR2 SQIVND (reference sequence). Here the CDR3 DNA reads TGTGCCAGTAGTATGGGGCCGGCGGGGGCGAACCCCTATGGCTACACCTTC. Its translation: CASSMGPAGANPYGYTF.

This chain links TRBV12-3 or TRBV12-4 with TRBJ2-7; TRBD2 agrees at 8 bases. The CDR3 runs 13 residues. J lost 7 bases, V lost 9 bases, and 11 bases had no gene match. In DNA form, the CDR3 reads TGTGCCAGTCAGCGGGAGATTGGCACGGAGCAGTACTTC. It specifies CASQREIGTEQYF.

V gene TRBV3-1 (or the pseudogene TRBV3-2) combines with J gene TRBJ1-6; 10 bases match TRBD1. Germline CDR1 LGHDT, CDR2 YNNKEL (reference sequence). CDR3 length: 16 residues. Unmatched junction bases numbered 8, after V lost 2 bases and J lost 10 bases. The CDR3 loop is CASSQPRTGGYSPLHF. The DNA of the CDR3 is TGTGCCAGCAGCCAACCTCGGACAGGGGGGTACTCACCCCTCCACTTT.

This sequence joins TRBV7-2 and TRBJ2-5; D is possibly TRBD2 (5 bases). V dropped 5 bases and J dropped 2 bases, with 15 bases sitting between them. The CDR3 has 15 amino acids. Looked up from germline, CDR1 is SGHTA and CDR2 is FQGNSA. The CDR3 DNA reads TGTGCCAGCAGCAATAGCGCGGCCCAACAAGAGACCCAGTACTTC. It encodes CASSNSAAQQETQYF.

The CDR3 protein is CASSKRAGGGSPLHF. The CDR3 DNA sequence: TGTGCCAGCAGCAAACGGGCAGGCGGGGGTTCACCCCTCCACTTT. This chain connects TRBV21-1 to TRBJ1-6. TRBV21-1 represents a pseudogene. This CDR3 is built from 15 residues.

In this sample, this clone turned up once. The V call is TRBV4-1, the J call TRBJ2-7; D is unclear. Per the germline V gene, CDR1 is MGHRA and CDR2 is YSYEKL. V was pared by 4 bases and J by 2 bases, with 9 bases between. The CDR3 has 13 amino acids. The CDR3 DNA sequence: TGCGCCAGCAGCCGCGCGGAAACCTACGAGCAGTACTTC. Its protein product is CASSRAETYEQYF.

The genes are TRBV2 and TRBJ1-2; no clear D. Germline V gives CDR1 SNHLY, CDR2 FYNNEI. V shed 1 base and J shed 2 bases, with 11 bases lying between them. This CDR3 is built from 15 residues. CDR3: CASSEVGPANYGYTF. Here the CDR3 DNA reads TGTGCCAGCAGTGAAGTTGGGCCTGCCAACTATGGCTACACCTTC.

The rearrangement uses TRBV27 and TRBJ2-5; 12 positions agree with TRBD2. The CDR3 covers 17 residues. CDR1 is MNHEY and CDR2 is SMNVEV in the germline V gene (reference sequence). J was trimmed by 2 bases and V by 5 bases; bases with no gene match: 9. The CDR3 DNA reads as TGTGCCAGCAGTAGACTAGCGGGAGAGTATACTCAAGAGACCCAGTACTTC. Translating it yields CASSRLAGEYTQETQYF.

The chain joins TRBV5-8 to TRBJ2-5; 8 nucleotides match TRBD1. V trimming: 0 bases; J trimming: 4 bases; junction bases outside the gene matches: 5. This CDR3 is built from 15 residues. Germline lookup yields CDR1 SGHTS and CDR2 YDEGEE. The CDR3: CASSLGITGGETQYF. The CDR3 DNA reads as TGTGCCAGCAGCTTGGGGATTACAGGGGGAGAGACCCAGTACTTC.

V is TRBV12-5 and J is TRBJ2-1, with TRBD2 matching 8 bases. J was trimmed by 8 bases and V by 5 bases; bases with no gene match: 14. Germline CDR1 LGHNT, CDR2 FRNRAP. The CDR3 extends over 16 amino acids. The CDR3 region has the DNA TGTGCTAGTGGTACCGGCGTCGGGGCGGGAGGCTATGAGCAGTTCTTC. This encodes CASGTGVGAGGYEQFF.

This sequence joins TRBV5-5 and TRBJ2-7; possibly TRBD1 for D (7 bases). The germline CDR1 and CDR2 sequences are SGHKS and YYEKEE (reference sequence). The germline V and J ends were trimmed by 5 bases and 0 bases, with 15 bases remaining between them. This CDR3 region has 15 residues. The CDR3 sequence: CASRKGQTSSYEQYF. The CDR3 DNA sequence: TGTGCCAGCAGGAAGGGACAGACTAGCTCCTACGAGCAGTACTTC.

CDR3 sequence (DNA): TGTGCCAGCAGCTTAGAAAGCCAGAACACCGGGGAGCTGTTTTTT. The encoded protein is CASSLESQNTGELFF. The chain has TRBV7-2 and TRBJ2-2; no reliable D call. V was clipped by 1 base and J by 1 base, with 7 bases between them. Germline assignment: CDR1 SGHTA and CDR2 FQGNSA. The CDR3 is 15 residues long.

The CDR3 here is CASRGGGVGGYTF. In DNA form, the CDR3 reads TGTGCCAGCAGGGGAGGAGGGGTAGGTGGCTACACCTTC. The chain carries TRBV12-3 or TRBV12-4 and TRBJ1-2; possibly TRBD1 for D (5 bases). The CDR3 spans 13 residues. V lost 6 bases and J lost 7, with 15 bases in between.